This is a list of T cell receptor beta chains from one sample in a study of cytomegalovirus exposure and HLA in healthy donors. Generated by immunoSEQ multiplex PCR, the TCRdb table keeps only in-frame clones and is missing some. The table includes 110,000 or so clones, 77% detected once. Sequenced input: PBMCs. These receptors were obtained from a man aged 18 to 29 in good health and CMV-seropositive. Each CDR3 is given with its conserved first and last residue. Fields, in order: V gene, clone size, D gene, J gene, CDR3 protein, CDR3 DNA. D genes are given only for firm matches. Clone size is shown for a subset of rows, as once, few, many or a class of expanded clone.

>TRBV5-6|.|TRBD1|TRBJ1-6
CASSSEVGQGLPALHF
TGTGCCAGCAGCTCGGAGGTGGGACAGGGCCTTCCGGCCCTCCACTTT
>TRBV6-1|.|TRBD1|TRBJ2-7
CAGGQGYDEQYF
TGTGCCGGCGGACAGGGGTACGATGAGCAGTACTTC
>TRBV2|.|.|TRBJ1-1
CASRWRGASTTEAFF
TGTGCCAGCAGGTGGCGGGGGGCCTCAACCACTGAAGCTTTCTTT
>TRBV7-8|.|.|TRBJ2-7
CASSGGVREQYF
TGTGCCAGCAGCGGTGGAGTTCGGGAGCAGTACTTC
>TRBV19|.|.|TRBJ1-1
CASSIDLPGHQNTEAFF
TGTGCCAGTAGTATAGATCTCCCGGGACACCAGAACACTGAAGCTTTCTTT
>TRBV7-9|few|.|TRBJ1-2
CASSFSAEPNYGYTF
TGTGCCAGCAGCTTCTCGGCGGAACCTAACTATGGCTACACCTTC
>TRBV4-1|.|.|TRBJ1-1
CASSRDTTLNTEAFF
TGCGCCAGCAGCCGAGACACAACCCTGAACACTGAAGCTTTCTTT
>TRBV19|once|.|TRBJ1-5
CASSIDRGFGWGNQPQHF
TGTGCCAGTAGTATAGATCGTGGGTTCGGGTGGGGCAATCAGCCCCAGCATTTT
>TRBV29-1|.|TRBD1|TRBJ1-1
CSVTGTVNTEAFF
TGCAGCGTTACCGGGACAGTAAACACTGAAGCTTTCTTT
>TRBV7-2|.|.|TRBJ1-1
CASSFPGFEAFF
TGTGCCAGCAGCTTCCCGGGGTTTGAAGCTTTCTTT
>TRBV27|.|TRBD1|TRBJ2-6
CASSWGQFYSGANGLTF
TGTGCCAGCAGTTGGGGACAGTTCTACTCTGGGGCCAACGGCCTGACTTTC
>TRBV28|.|.|TRBJ2-5
CASSLPQGQETQYF
TGTGCCAGCAGTTTACCACAGGGCCAAGAGACCCAGTACTTC
>TRBV18|.|.|TRBJ2-1
CASSPPAGLYNEQFF
TGTGCCAGCTCACCACCGGCGGGGCTTTACAATGAGCAGTTCTTC
>TRBV18|.|.|TRBJ1-5
CASSRQQSDQPQHF
TGTGCCAGCTCACGACAGCAGTCAGATCAGCCCCAGCATTTT
>TRBV5-1|.|.|TRBJ1-2
CASSPTERVRDGYTF
TGCGCCAGCAGCCCTACAGAAAGGGTGCGGGACGGCTACACCTTC
>TRBV27|few|TRBD1|TRBJ2-7
CASSSGTGFEQYF
TGTGCCAGCAGTTCCGGGACAGGGTTCGAGCAGTACTTC
>TRBV27|.|.|TRBJ1-2
CASSLTDSDGYTF
TGTGCCAGCAGTTTAACGGACAGTGATGGCTACACCTTC
>TRBV6-6|.|TRBD1|TRBJ1-5
CASSQTRTGEIQHF
TGTGCCAGCAGCCAGACCAGGACAGGGGAAATCCAGCATTTT
>TRBV7-9|.|.|TRBJ1-4
CASSLSTGMWDEKLFF
TGTGCCAGCAGCTTGTCCACAGGGATGTGGGATGAAAAACTGTTTTTT
>TRBV7-7|.|.|TRBJ2-5
CASTIIAETQYF
TGTGCTAGCACAATAATAGCCGAGACCCAGTACTTC
>TRBV28|.|TRBD2|TRBJ2-1
CASSNGGADNEQFF
TGTGCCAGCTCCAACGGGGGGGCAGACAATGAGCAGTTCTTC
>TRBV6-5|few|TRBD1|TRBJ1-2
CASSSGQGGGYGYTF
TGTGCCAGCAGTTCGGGACAGGGGGGTGGGTATGGCTACACCTTC
>TRBV14|.|TRBD2|TRBJ2-7
CASSQDSGGAGEVYEQYF
TGTGCCAGCAGCCAAGATTCGGGGGGAGCGGGAGAGGTCTACGAGCAGTACTTC
>TRBV29-1|.|.|TRBJ1-5
CSVLARGQPQHF
TGCAGCGTTTTGGCCAGGGGCCAGCCCCAGCATTTT
>TRBV14|.|TRBD2|TRBJ2-2
CASSLLAGVYTGELFF
TGTGCCAGCAGCCTTCTAGCGGGAGTTTACACCGGGGAGCTGTTTTTT
>TRBV10-3|.|TRBD1|TRBJ2-7
CAINGDSDEQYF
TGTGCCATCAACGGGGACAGCGATGAGCAGTACTTC
>TRBV2|.|.|TRBJ1-1
CASREARTEAFF
TGTGCCAGCAGGGAGGCGCGAACTGAAGCTTTCTTT
>TRBV14|.|.|TRBJ2-3
CASSLLGDTQYF
TGTGCCAGCAGTCTACTAGGAGATACGCAGTATTTT
>TRBV6-1|once|.|TRBJ2-4
CASSEDWRAIQYF
TGTGCCAGCAGTGAGGACTGGCGCGCCATTCAGTACTTC
>TRBV5-1|few|.|TRBJ1-1
CASSLGWGENTEAFF
TGCGCCAGCAGCTTGGGTTGGGGGGAAAACACTGAAGCTTTCTTT
>TRBV5-8|.|.|TRBJ1-2
CASSLPWLFNYGYTF
TGTGCCAGCAGCCTTCCCTGGCTTTTTAACTATGGCTACACCTTC
>TRBV5-1|.|TRBD1|TRBJ2-5
CASSSNAGGGETQYF
TGCGCCAGCAGCTCGAACGCAGGGGGCGGAGAGACCCAGTACTTC
>TRBV7-8|once|.|TRBJ1-1
CASSRAGDSTEAFF
TGTGCCAGCAGCAGGGCAGGCGACAGCACTGAAGCTTTCTTT
>TRBV28|once|.|TRBJ1-1
CASSFAGITEAFF
TGTGCCAGCAGTTTCGCGGGGATTACTGAAGCTTTCTTT
>TRBV19|.|TRBD1|TRBJ1-2
CASSGYRDRESGYTF
TGTGCCAGTAGTGGTTACCGGGACAGGGAAAGCGGCTACACCTTC